Shown below are 15 T cell receptor beta chains from a single sample sequenced in a study of response to subunit inactivated influenza vaccine. TCRdb processed the RT-PCR reads anew with MiXCR; each CDR3 protein has one entry. Among 500,000 to 600,000 distinct CDR3 sequences listed, 10% to 15% were seen once. The specimen comprised PBMCs from blood, sampled on the day of vaccination. These receptors all stem from a man aged 50 to 60 who received an inactivated influenza vaccine.

This rearrangement joins TRBV7-8 to TRBJ2-1; D remains ambiguous. Trimming removed 5 bases at V and 3 bases at J, with 8 bases between. Germline CDR1 is SGHVS and CDR2 is FQNEAQ. This CDR3 is built from 13 residues. DNA for the CDR3: TGTGCCAGCAGCATCTGGAACTACAATGAGCAGTTCTTC. Its protein is CASSIWNYNEQFF.

The gene calls are TRBV19 and TRBJ1-4; a weak D match, TRBD1 (5 bases). The CDR3 covers 15 residues. CDR1 is LNHDA and CDR2 is SQIVND in the germline V gene (reference sequence). V was cut by 3 bases and J by 8 bases, with 16 bases left in between. The CDR3 loop is CASSMGRQKKEKLFF. The CDR3 DNA sequence: TGTGCCAGTAGTATGGGAAGACAGAAGAAGGAAAAACTGTTTTTT. The whole variable domain, remainder taken from reference TRBV19 and TRBJ1-4, is DGGITQSPKYLFRKEGQNVTLSCEQNLNHDAMYWYRQDPGQGLRLIYYSQIVNDFQKGDIAEGYSVSREKKESFPLTVTSAQKNPTAFYLCASSMGRQKKEKLFFGSGTQLSVL.

V usage is TRBV20-1 and J usage is TRBJ2-3; possible D gene TRBD2, 6 bases. The V gene lost 4 bases and the J gene lost 0 bases, with 11 bases spanning the gap. Germline assignment: CDR1 DFQATT and CDR2 SNEGSKA (reference sequence). The CDR3 runs 14 residues. The CDR3: CSANSGRSTDTQYF. The CDR3 DNA is TGCAGTGCTAATAGCGGCAGGAGCACAGATACGCAGTATTTT.

This clonotype has only a few counts. The J gene is TRBJ2-5, the V gene TRBV10-3; D may correspond to TRBD1 or TRBD2 (5 bases each). The germline V and J ends were trimmed by 8 bases and 5 bases, with 15 bases remaining between them. CDR1 is ENHRY, CDR2 SYGVKD, per germline. CDR3 length: 13 amino acids. The CDR3 protein is CAIGSGSKETQYF. CDR3 DNA sequence: TGTGCCATCGGCTCAGGGAGTAAGGAGACCCAGTACTTC.

The table lists this clonotype with a few counts. The chain couples TRBV20-1 to TRBJ2-1; 9 bases align to TRBD2. Germline CDR1 DFQATT, CDR2 SNEGSKA (reference sequence). The CDR3 has 17 amino acids. V dropped 0 bases and J dropped 8; count of bases not matched to a gene: 14. CDR3 sequence (DNA): TGCAGTGCTAGAGATCCTCCGAGTAGCGGGAGTATTTATGAGCAGTTCTTC. It is translated as CSARDPPSSGSIYEQFF.

This chain joins TRBV5-1 and TRBJ1-6; 7 bases match TRBD1. The trim removed 0 bases at V and 8 bases at J, leaving 8 bases unmatched. The CDR3 sequence is 16 residues long. The germline V gene encodes CDR1 SGHRS and CDR2 YFSETQ. CDR3 region: CASSLAGGQSYSPLHF. DNA for the CDR3: TGCGCCAGCAGCTTGGCCGGGGGACAGAGCTATTCACCCCTCCACTTT.

The chain carries TRBV7-2 and TRBJ1-5; no reliable D call. The germline V gene encodes CDR1 SGHTA and CDR2 FQGNSA. Trimming pared 5 bases from V and 7 bases from J, leaving 15 bases between. The CDR3 is made up of 14 amino acids. CDR3 region: CASSPSPSIQPQHF. CDR3 sequence (DNA): TGTGCCAGCAGCCCTTCCCCCAGCATACAGCCCCAGCATTTT.

The V and J genes are TRBV5-1 and TRBJ1-1, with D maybe TRBD1 (6 bases). The germline V and J ends were trimmed by 6 bases and 1 base, with 13 bases remaining between them. CDR3 length: 14 residues. CDR1 and CDR2 from the germline V gene are SGHRS and YFSETQ. As DNA, the CDR3 is TGCGCCAGCACCCAGGGGTTGGCGAACACTGAAGCTTTCTTT. Amino acid sequence: CASTQGLANTEAFF.

The J gene is TRBJ2-5, the V gene TRBV27; TRBD2 might be the D (5 bases). V lost 6 bases and J 0 bases, leaving 8 bases between the germline ends. The CDR3 has 13 residues. Germline CDR1 and CDR2: MNHEY and SMNVEV (reference sequence). CDR3 sequence: CASRRADQETQYF. The CDR3 region has the DNA TGTGCCAGCAGGAGGGCAGACCAAGAGACCCAGTACTTC.

The genes are TRBV24-1 and TRBJ2-1; a possible D gene is TRBD2 (6 bases). The CDR3 has 13 residues. Trimming removed 4 bases from V and 15 bases from J, with 18 bases in between. CDR1 is KGHDR, CDR2 SFDVKD, per germline. CDR3 in amino acids: CATSDGERVGRFF. CDR3 bases: TGTGCCACCAGTGACGGTGAGCGGGTCGGCCGGTTCTTC.

This clonotype was counted once. The chain joins TRBV20-1 to TRBJ2-4; the D gene is possibly TRBD1 (5 bases). Germline CDR1 and CDR2: DFQATT and SNEGSKA (reference sequence). V was pared by 1 base and J by 1 base, with 14 bases between. The CDR3 runs 16 residues. The CDR3 nucleotides are TGCAGTGCTAGAGGAAGCGATAAGGGGGCCAAAAACATTCAGTACTTC. Its translation is CSARGSDKGAKNIQYF.

This clonotype has a count of ten or more. The chain uses TRBV5-1 and TRBJ2-3, with D perhaps assigned TRBD1 or TRBD2 (5 bases each). The CDR3 runs to 16 residues. The ends were cut back, 4 bases at V and 0 bases at J, with 15 bases in the middle. Germline CDR1 reads SGHRS; CDR2 reads YFSETQ. The CDR3 DNA reads as TGCGCCAGCAGCCCAGGGACGGATTATAGCACAGATACGCAGTATTTT. The encoded protein is CASSPGTDYSTDTQYF.

J is TRBJ2-3 and V is TRBV5-6; D is uncertain. This CDR3 region has 13 residues. V was clipped by 3 bases and J by 2 bases, with 7 bases between them. Germline V lookup: CDR1 SGHDT, CDR2 YYEEEE. CDR3 nucleotide sequence: TGTGCCAGCAGCTGGCAGCACACAGATACGCAGTATTTT. Encoded protein: CASSWQHTDTQYF.

This chain joins TRBV5-1 and TRBJ2-7; 8 positions agree with TRBD1. With V trimmed by 1 base and J by 3 bases, 18 bases remained unmatched. The germline CDR1 and CDR2 sequences are SGHRS and YFSETQ. The CDR3 contains 19 residues. CDR3 loop: CASSLMGRAHRDRNYEQYF. CDR3 nucleotide sequence: TGCGCCAGCAGCTTGATGGGCCGGGCACACCGGGACAGGAACTACGAGCAGTACTTC.

This clonotype was detected ten times or more. The rearrangement links TRBV4-2 to TRBJ2-2, with 10 bases identical to TRBD2. V lost 3 bases to trimming and J lost 4 bases; unmatched junction nucleotides: 5. Per germline, CDR1 LGHNA and CDR2 YNFKEQ. The CDR3 length is 16 residues. CDR3 amino acids: CASSQGLAKSTGELFF. DNA for the CDR3: TGTGCCAGCAGCCAGGGACTAGCGAAGTCCACCGGGGAGCTGTTTTTT.